The clone carrying this TCR beta chain was detected a few times. Its antigen is not known. Heparinised blood was drawn once per donor, averaging roughly 120 mL. Via the markers CD45RO/CCR7/CD25/CD127/CD95/CD27, stem cell-like memory, regulatory, central memory and naive CD4+ cells were sorted. V was pared by 0 bases and J by 5 bases, with 6 bases between. The germline gives CDR1 SGHNT, CDR2 YYREEE (reference sequence). The CDR3 runs 14 residues. This sample is part of a study of beta chain features in type 1 diabetes. General study points: Researchers report that Type 1 diabetes patients had moderately but significantly shorter TCRB CDR3s across all four CD4+ subsets. Researchers reported that naive, central memory and Treg TCRB repertoires appeared more similar in patients than in healthy donors.

As every portion of the isolated RNA was reverse transcribed, the sequencing read expressed TCRB transcripts. Each sample of naive, central memory or regulatory T cells had, on average, around 3.3 million reads. Generated by immunoSEQ multiplex PCR, the TCRdb table keeps only in-frame clones and is missing some. The table lists more than 250,000 clones, about 20% of them singletons. This TCR derives from a woman aged 40-49 years with type 1 diabetes. The V and J genes are TRBV5-4 and TRBJ1-6; D possibly corresponds to TRBD1 (5 bases). Sequenced sample: naive CD4+ T cells from blood. The CDR3 here is CASSLEGNNSPLHF. Here the CDR3 DNA reads TGTGCCAGCAGCTTGGAGGGGAATAATTCACCCCTCCACTTT.